This TCR beta chain was recorded in a study of blood T cell repertoires in COVID-19 (TCRdb year 2020). About the investigation overall: The collaborator samples originated in the United States, Italy and Spain and spanned the acute and convalescent phases of COVID-19. The material from the prospective study consisted of cDNA or gDNA derived from T cells, B-cell-depleted T cells, or PBMCs. Subjects who had been exposed to COVID-19, were actively infected with it, or had recovered from it provided the deeply sampled blood TCRbeta repertoires that made up the dataset. The repertoires were made available in a free public database intended to serve as a resource for research on the immune response to SARS-CoV-2. Samples came from the ongoing ImmuneRACE study (first 160 participants) plus 1,254 subjects from 6 global collaborators. The sample metadata nearly always contained a de-identified subject ID, COVID-19 status, age in years and sex. Where available, HLA class I and class II types were obtained from metadata supplied by the sample provider rather than from assay-based typing. What the authors observed across the whole study: The quantity of clinical and demographic metadata differed by source and by participant and was supplied without curation.

TCRbeta CDR3 regions were amplified from genomic DNA by means of the immunoSEQ Assay, a bias-controlled multiplex PCR. As for the authors' bioinformatics: The number of nucleated cells in each sample was estimated from the amplification of reference gene primers within the assay. To quantify the absolute abundance of each unique TCRbeta CDR3 rearrangement, sequence reads were collapsed and filtered. For each sample, productive Simpson clonality was calculated as the square root of Simpson's diversity index across productive rearrangements. The immuneACCESS repertoire file appears here via TCRdb, limited to in-frame rearrangements. These files lack a portion of the clones; in checked studies, under half of the deficit traces to unresolved V genes, and the cause of the others is not known. V and J calls and clone size are those listed in that table; D and trimming were worked out from the DNA. The sample includes about 190,000 clones, with roughly 81% observed a single time. The ten largest clones represent roughly 5% of the sample.

Turning to this clone: No cognate antigen has been identified for it. No much larger clone exists at a distance of one base, and base qualities are not known.

From a lookup of the germline V gene (reference sequence), CDR1 and CDR2 are LNHDA and SQIVND. The CDR3 runs 16 amino acids, cysteine and phenylalanine included. Of the read, only the CDR3 DNA is kept; its 48 bases are in frame from base 1. V ends up 3 bases short and J 2 bases short, with an unmatched junction base count of 9. Each collaborating institution followed its own protocols to collect whole blood in K2EDTA tubes. For TCRbeta analysis, collaborator samples were shipped as frozen whole blood, as isolated PBMCs, or as DNA extracted from either sample type. The TCR comes from a woman between 65 and 79 years old with active or convalescent COVID-19. Recombination linked TRBV19 to TRBJ2-5; TRBD2 agrees with 7 junctional bases. The sample taken for sequencing was peripheral blood. The DNA sequence reads TGTGCCAGTAGTATTTTGGGCGGGAGAAAGCAAGAGACCCAGTACTTC. The translation is CASSILGGRKQETQYF.